This TCR beta chain was obtained from a study of OX40 agonist ivuxolimab in advanced cancers. For the study at large: Clinicians treated patients with ivuxolimab, an agonistic anti-OX40 (CD134) antibody. Partial responses occurred in three patients (one hepatocellular carcinoma, two cutaneous melanoma). Regarding the study as a whole: Clones of CD4+ and CD8+ blood T cells grew by week 6 at doses of 0.1 to 3.0 mg/kg. Expanded clones tended on average to be more numerous among CD8+ T cells than CD4+.

Sequencing was performed with immunoSEQ multiplex PCR; in TCRdb, only in-frame clones are kept and a portion is missing. The sample includes about 65,000 clones, about nine tenths seen only once; the top ten take 0.3% to 0.4%. CDR3 size: 17 residues. V lost 7 bases and J lost 1; bases outside the gene matches: 13. This clone was seen just once. Antigen specificity is unknown. The chain recombines TRBV23-1 with TRBJ1-1; 9 bases agree with TRBD1. TRBV23-1 is an ORF, and what it does is uncertain. The sequence was collected from an adult with an advanced solid tumor such as melanoma, head and neck, liver or kidney cancer. The sample in question was CD4+ or CD8+ T cells sorted from blood, obtained in a trial of the OX40 agonist ivuxolimab. The CDR3 DNA reads as TGCGCCAGCAATATTAACAGGGGGCGCGTTGGGAACACTGAAGCTTTCTTT. It yields the protein CASNINRGRVGNTEAFF.